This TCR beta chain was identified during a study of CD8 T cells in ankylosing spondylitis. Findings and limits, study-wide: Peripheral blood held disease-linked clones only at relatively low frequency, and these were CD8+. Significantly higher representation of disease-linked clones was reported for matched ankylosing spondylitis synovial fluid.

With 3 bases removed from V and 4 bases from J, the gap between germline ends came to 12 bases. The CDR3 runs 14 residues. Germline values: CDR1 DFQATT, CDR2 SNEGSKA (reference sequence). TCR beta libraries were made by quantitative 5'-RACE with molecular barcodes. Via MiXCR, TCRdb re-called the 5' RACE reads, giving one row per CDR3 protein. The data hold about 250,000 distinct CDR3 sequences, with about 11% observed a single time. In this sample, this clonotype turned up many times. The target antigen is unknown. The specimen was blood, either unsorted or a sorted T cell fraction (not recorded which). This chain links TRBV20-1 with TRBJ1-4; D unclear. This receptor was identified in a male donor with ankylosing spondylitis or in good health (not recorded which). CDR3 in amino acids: CSARALYSNEKLFF. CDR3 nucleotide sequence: TGCAGTGCTAGGGCTCTTTATAGTAATGAAAAACTGTTTTTT.